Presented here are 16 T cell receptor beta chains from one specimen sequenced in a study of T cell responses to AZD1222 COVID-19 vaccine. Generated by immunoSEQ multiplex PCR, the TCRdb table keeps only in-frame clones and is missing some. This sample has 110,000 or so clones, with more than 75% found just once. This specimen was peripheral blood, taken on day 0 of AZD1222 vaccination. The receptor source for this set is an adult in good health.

The CDR3 sequence is CASSLTGLGEKLFF. The DNA of the CDR3 is TGTGCCAGCAGCCTTACAGGTTTAGGAGAAAAACTGTTTTTT. The chain combines TRBV13 with TRBJ1-4, with D perhaps matching TRBD1 (5 bases). CDR1 and CDR2 from the germline V gene are PRHDT and FYEKMQ (reference sequence). CDR3 length: 14 residues. The germline V and J ends were trimmed by 5 bases and 8 bases, with 15 bases remaining between them. Together with reference TRBV13 and TRBJ1-4, the CDR3 gives the full variable domain: AAGVIQSPRHLIKEKRETATLKCYPIPRHDTVYWYQQGPGQDPQFLISFYEKMQSDKGSIPDRFSAQQFSDYHSELNMSSLELGDSALYFCASSLTGLGEKLFFGSGTQLSVL.

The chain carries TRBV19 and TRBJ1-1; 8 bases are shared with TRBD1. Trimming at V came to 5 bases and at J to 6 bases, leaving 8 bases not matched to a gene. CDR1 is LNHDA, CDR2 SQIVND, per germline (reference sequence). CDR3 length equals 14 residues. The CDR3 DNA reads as TGTGCCAGTAGTTCGGACAGGGTTAAGGCTGAAGCTTTCTTT. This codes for CASSSDRVKAEAFF.

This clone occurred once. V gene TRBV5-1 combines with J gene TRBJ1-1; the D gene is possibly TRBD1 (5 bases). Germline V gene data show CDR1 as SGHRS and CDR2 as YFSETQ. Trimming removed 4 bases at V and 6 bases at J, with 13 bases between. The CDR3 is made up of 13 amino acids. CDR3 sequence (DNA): TGCGCCAGCAGCCAATCCCAGGGAGCTGAAGCTTTCTTT. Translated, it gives CASSQSQGAEAFF.

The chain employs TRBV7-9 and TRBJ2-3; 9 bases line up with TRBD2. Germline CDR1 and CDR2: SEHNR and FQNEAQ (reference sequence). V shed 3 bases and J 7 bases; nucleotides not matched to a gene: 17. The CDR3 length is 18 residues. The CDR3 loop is CASSFAAVRRGGRNTQYF. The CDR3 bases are TGTGCCAGCAGCTTTGCGGCGGTGCGGCGGGGGGGCCGAAATACGCAGTATTTT.

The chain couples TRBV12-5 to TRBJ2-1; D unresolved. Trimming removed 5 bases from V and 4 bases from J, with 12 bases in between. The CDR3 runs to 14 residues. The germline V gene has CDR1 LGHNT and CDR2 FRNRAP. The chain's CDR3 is CASGPGLRYNEQFF. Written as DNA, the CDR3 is TGTGCTAGTGGTCCCGGGCTTAGGTACAATGAGCAGTTCTTC. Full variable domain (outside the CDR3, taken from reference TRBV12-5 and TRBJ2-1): DARVTQTPRHKVTEMGQEVTMRCQPILGHNTVFWYRQTMMQGLELLAYFRNRAPLDDSGMPKDRFSAEMPDATLATLKIQPSEPRDSAVYFCASGPGLRYNEQFFGPGTRLTVL.

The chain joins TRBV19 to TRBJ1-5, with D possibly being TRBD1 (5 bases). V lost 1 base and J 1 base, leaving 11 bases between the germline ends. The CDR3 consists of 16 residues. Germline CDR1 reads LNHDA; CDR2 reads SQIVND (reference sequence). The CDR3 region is CASSIAQGESNQPQHF. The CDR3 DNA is TGTGCCAGTAGTATAGCCCAGGGAGAAAGCAATCAGCCCCAGCATTTT.

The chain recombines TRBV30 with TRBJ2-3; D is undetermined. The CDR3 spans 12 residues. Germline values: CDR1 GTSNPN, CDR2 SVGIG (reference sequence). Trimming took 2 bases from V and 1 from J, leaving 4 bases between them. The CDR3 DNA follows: TGTGCCTGGAGTTTAGGCACAGATACGCAGTATTTT. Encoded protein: CAWSLGTDTQYF.

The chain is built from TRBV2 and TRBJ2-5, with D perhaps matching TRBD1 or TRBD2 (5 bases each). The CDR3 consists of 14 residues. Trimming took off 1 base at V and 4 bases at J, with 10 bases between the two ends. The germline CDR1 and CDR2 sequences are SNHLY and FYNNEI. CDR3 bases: TGTGCCAGCAGTGAAGGCTCGGGGCGAGAGACCCAGTACTTC. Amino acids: CASSEGSGRETQYF.

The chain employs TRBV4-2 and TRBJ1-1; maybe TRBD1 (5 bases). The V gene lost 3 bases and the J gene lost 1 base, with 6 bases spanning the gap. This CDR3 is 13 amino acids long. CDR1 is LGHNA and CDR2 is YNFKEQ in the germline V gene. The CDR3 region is CASSQDTNTEAFF. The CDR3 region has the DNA TGTGCCAGCAGCCAGGACACGAACACTGAAGCTTTCTTT.

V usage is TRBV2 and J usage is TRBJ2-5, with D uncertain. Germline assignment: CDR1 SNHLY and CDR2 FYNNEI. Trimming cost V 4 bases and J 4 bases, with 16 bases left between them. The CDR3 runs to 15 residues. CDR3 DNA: TGTGCCAGCAGTGGGGTTGTTCTAGTCGGAGAGACCCAGTACTTC. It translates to CASSGVVLVGETQYF.

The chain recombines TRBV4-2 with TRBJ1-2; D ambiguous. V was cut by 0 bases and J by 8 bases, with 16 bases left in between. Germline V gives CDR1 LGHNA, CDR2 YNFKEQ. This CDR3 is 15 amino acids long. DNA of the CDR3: TGTGCCAGCAGCCAAGATATCATGGCGGCGGTAGGCTACACCTTC. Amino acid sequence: CASSQDIMAAVGYTF.

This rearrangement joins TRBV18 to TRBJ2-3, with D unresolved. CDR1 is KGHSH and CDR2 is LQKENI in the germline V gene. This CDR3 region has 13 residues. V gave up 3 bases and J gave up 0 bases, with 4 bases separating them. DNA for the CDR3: TGTGCCAGCTCACCTTATAGCACAGATACGCAGTATTTT. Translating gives CASSPYSTDTQYF.

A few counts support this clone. DNA for the CDR3: TGCGCCAGCAGCCAAGATGGTATAGTAGGCTACACCTTC. This codes for CASSQDGIVGYTF. The chain combines TRBV4-1 with TRBJ1-2; the D is unclear. V lost 0 bases and J 8 bases, leaving 10 bases between the germline ends. Germline lookup yields CDR1 MGHRA and CDR2 YSYEKL. CDR3 length equals 13 residues.

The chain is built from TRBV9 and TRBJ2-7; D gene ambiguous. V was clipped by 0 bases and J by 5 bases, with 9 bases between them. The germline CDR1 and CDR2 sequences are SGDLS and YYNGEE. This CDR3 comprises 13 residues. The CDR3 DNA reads TGTGCCAGCAGCGTAGAAGGTCACGACGAGCAGTACTTC. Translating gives CASSVEGHDEQYF.

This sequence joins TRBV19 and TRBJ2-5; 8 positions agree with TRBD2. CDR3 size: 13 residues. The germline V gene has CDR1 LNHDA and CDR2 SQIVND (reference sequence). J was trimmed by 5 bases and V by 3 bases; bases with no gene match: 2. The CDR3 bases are TGTGCCAGTAGTATTACTAGCGGTGAGACCCAGTACTTC. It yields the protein CASSITSGETQYF.

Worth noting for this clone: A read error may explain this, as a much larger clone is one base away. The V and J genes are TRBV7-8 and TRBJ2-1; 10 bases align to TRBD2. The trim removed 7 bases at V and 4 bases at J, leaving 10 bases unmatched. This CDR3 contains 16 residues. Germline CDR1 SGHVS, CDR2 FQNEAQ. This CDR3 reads CASNQTGTSVYNEQFF. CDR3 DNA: TGTGCCAGCAACCAGACCGGGACTAGCGTTTACAATGAGCAGTTCTTC. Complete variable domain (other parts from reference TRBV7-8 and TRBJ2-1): GAGVSQSPRYKVAKRGQDVALRCDPISGHVSLFWYQQALGQGPEFLTYFQNEAQLDKSGLPSDRFFAERPEGSVSTLKIQRTQQEDSAVYLCASNQTGTSVYNEQFFGPGTRLTVL.